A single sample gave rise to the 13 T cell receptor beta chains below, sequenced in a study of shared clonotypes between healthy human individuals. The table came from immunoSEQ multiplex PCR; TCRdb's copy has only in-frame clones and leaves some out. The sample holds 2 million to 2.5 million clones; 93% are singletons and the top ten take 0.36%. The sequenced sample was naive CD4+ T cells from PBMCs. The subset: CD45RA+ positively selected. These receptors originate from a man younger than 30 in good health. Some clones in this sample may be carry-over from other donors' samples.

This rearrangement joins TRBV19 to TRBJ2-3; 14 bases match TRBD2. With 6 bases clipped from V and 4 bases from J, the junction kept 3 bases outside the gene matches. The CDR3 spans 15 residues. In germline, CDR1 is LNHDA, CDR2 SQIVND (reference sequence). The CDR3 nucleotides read TGTGCCAGTAGCAAGGGACTAGCGGGAGCAGATACGCAGTATTTT. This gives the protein CASSKGLAGADTQYF.

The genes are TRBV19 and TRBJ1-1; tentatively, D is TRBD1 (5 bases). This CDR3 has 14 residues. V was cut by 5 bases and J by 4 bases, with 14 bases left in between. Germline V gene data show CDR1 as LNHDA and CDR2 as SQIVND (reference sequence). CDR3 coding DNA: TGTGCCAGTAGTTCGCAGGGCTTTTCCACTGAAGCTTTCTTT. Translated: CASSSQGFSTEAFF.

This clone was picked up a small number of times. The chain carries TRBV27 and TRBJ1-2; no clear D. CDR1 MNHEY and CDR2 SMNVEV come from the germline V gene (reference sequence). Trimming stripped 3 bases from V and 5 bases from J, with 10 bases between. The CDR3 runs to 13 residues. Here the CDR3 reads CASSFNSNYGYTF. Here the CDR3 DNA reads TGTGCCAGCAGTTTCAACAGTAATTATGGCTACACCTTC.

The CDR3 spells CASSVIGWGSNQPQHF. In DNA, the CDR3 is TGTGCCAGCAGTGTGATAGGCTGGGGTAGCAATCAGCCCCAGCATTTT. V and J are TRBV2 and TRBJ1-5; D is undetermined. The germline V gene has CDR1 SNHLY and CDR2 FYNNEI. Trimming pared 4 bases from V and 0 bases from J, leaving 13 bases between. The CDR3 length is 16 residues.

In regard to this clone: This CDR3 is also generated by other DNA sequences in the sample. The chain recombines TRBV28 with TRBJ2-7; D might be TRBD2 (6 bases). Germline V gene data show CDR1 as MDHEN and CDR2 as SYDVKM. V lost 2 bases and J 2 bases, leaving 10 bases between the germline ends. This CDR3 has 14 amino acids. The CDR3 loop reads CASSLAGPPYEQYF. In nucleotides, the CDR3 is TGTGCCAGCAGTTTAGCGGGACCCCCCTACGAGCAGTACTTC.

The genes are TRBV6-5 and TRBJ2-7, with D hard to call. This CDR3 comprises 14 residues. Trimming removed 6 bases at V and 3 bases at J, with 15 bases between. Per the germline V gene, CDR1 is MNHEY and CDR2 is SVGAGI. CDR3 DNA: TGTGCCAGCAGAAAACCGGCGCCCCACTACGAGCAGTACTTC. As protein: CASRKPAPHYEQYF.

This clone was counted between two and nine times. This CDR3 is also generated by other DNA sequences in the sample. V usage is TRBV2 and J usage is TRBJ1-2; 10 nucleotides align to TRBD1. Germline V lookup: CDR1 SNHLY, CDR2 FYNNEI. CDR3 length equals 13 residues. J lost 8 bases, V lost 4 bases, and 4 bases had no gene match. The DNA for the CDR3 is TGTGCCAGCAGTGTGGGACAGGGGAACGGCTACACCTTC. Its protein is CASSVGQGNGYTF.

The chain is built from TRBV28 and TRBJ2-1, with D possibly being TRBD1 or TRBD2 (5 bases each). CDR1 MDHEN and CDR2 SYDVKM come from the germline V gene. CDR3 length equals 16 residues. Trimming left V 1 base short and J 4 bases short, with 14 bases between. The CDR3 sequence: CASSLSIDRGYNEQFF. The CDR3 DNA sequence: TGTGCCAGCAGTTTATCCATCGACAGAGGGTACAATGAGCAGTTCTTC.

CDR3 protein: CASSLLAASSEIEQFF. DNA of the CDR3: TGTGCCAGCAGTTTACTAGCGGCAAGCTCGGAAATTGAGCAGTTCTTC. The chain is built from TRBV27 and TRBJ2-1; 7 nucleotides align to TRBD2. Germline V lookup: CDR1 MNHEY, CDR2 SMNVEV (reference sequence). With V trimmed by 2 bases and J by 9 bases, 13 bases remained unmatched. CDR3 length equals 16 residues.

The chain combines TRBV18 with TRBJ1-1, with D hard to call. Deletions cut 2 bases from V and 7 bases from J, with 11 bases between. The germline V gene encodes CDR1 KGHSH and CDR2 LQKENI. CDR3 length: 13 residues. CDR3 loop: CASSPTAKGEAFF. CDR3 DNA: TGTGCCAGCTCACCAACGGCAAAAGGTGAAGCTTTCTTT.

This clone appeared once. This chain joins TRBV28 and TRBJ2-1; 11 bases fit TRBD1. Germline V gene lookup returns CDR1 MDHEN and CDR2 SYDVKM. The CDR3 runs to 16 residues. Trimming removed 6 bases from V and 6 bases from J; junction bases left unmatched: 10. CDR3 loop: CASSPIGTGGSNEQFF. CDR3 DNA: TGTGCCAGCAGCCCAATAGGGACAGGGGGTAGCAATGAGCAGTTCTTC.

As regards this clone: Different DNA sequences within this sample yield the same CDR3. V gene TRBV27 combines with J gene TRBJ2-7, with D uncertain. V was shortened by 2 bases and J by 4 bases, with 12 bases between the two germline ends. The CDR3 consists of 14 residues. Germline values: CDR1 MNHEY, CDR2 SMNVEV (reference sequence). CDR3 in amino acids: CASSLLGLGYEQYF. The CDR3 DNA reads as TGTGCCAGCAGTTTACTAGGCCTAGGGTACGAGCAGTACTTC.

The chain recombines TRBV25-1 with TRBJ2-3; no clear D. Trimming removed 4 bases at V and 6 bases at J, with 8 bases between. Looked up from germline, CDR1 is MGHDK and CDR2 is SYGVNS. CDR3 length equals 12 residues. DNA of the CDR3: TGTGCCAGCAGTGGCTTAGGCGATACGCAGTATTTT. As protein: CASSGLGDTQYF. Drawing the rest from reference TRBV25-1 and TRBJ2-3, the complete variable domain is EADIYQTPRYLVIGTGKKITLECSQTMGHDKMYWYQQDPGMELHLIHYSYGVNSTEKGDLSSESTVSRIRTEHFPLTLESARPSHTSQYLCASSGLGDTQYFGPGTRLTVL.